This is a list of T cell receptor beta chains from one sample in a study of blood T cell repertoires in COVID-19. Some clones are missing from TCRdb's copy, which holds only in-frame ones; the method was immunoSEQ multiplex PCR. The repertoire holds about 240,000 clones, with around 89% as singletons. The sequencing input was PBMCs or T cells enriched from blood (not recorded which). These receptor sequences come from a woman under 40 who had recovered from COVID-19. Both conserved end residues are part of each CDR3. D genes are given only for firm matches. Some rows have no size entry. The others give once, few or many, or a class for an expanded clone.

abundance	j_gene	v_gene	d_gene	CDR3aa	CDR3nt
-	TRBJ1-6	TRBV3-1/TRBV3-2	TRBD1	CASSHSTGGAYSPLHF	TGTGCCAGCAGCCATTCCACAGGGGGCGCTTACTCACCCCTCCACTTT
once	TRBJ2-5	TRBV29-1	-	CSGRTTQETQYF	TGCAGCGGTAGGACTACACAAGAGACCCAGTACTTC
-	TRBJ1-2	TRBV28	-	CASSYGVGYTF	TGTGCCAGCAGTTACGGGGTCGGCTACACCTTC
-	TRBJ2-1	TRBV5-4	TRBD1	CASSLTGGNEQFF	TGTGCCAGCAGCTTGACAGGGGGCAATGAGCAGTTCTTC
-	TRBJ2-5	TRBV12-3/TRBV12-4	-	CASSSGPFGTQYF	TGTGCCAGCAGCAGCGGGCCTTTCGGGACCCAGTACTTC
few	TRBJ1-5	TRBV28	-	CASSLSGATGNQPQHF	TGTGCCAGCAGTTTATCAGGGGCGACGGGCAATCAGCCCCAGCATTTT
once	TRBJ2-7	TRBV13	-	CASSSDSQEGQMPSYEQYF	TGTGCCAGCAGCTCCGACTCCCAGGAGGGCCAAATGCCCTCCTACGAGCAGTACTTC
-	TRBJ1-2	TRBV6-5	TRBD1	CASRGQGGENYGYTF	TGTGCCAGCAGGGGACAGGGGGGAGAGAACTATGGCTACACCTTC
-	TRBJ2-1	TRBV24-1	-	CATSDLGRDYNEQFF	TGTGCCACCAGTGACCTTGGGCGGGACTACAATGAGCAGTTCTTC
-	TRBJ2-1	TRBV11-2	TRBD2	CASSPRTSGDNEQFF	TGTGCCAGCAGCCCTAGGACTAGCGGGGACAATGAGCAGTTCTTC
-	TRBJ2-2	TRBV5-5	TRBD2	CASSFGAGLTGELFF	TGTGCCAGCAGCTTCGGAGCGGGGTTGACCGGGGAGCTGTTTTTT
once	TRBJ2-3	TRBV4-3	-	CASSQDDGGRGLGDTQYF	TGCGCCAGCAGCCAAGATGATGGAGGGAGAGGATTAGGGGATACGCAGTATTTT
-	TRBJ2-1	TRBV10-3	-	CAISEIYEQFF	TGTGCCATCAGTGAAATCTATGAGCAGTTCTTC
-	TRBJ1-1	TRBV6-1	-	CASSDPRGAFF	TGTGCCAGCAGTGACCCGCGGGGAGCTTTCTTT
-	TRBJ1-3	TRBV5-1	-	CASSLDNSGNTIYF	TGCGCCAGCAGCTTGGACAACTCTGGAAACACCATATATTTT
-	TRBJ1-5	TRBV2	TRBD1	CASRLEGASQPQHF	TGTGCCAGCAGACTTGAGGGGGCTAGTCAGCCCCAGCATTTT
-	TRBJ1-1	TRBV30	-	CAQWSVKMNTEAFF	TGTGCCCAATGGAGTGTTAAGATGAACACTGAAGCTTTCTTT
few	TRBJ1-5	TRBV28	-	CASTGRGRRPQHF	TGTGCCAGCACCGGGCGGGGGCGGAGGCCCCAGCATTTT
once	TRBJ2-5	TRBV24-1	-	CATSDPGNREETQYF	TGTGCCACCAGTGACCCTGGGAACCGGGAGGAGACCCAGTACTTC
-	TRBJ2-7	TRBV4-3	TRBD1	CASSHQRWTGGDQSYEQYF	TGCGCCAGCAGCCACCAGCGTTGGACAGGGGGCGATCAGTCCTACGAGCAGTACTTC
-	TRBJ1-5	TRBV6-6	-	CASSQQGNNQPQHF	TGTGCCAGCAGTCAACAGGGTAACAATCAGCCCCAGCATTTT
-	TRBJ2-1	TRBV5-1	TRBD2	CASSRRLAIDEQFF	TGCGCCAGCAGCCGTAGACTAGCTATTGATGAGCAGTTCTTC
-	TRBJ2-3	TRBV5-4	-	CASSFFGTDTQYF	TGTGCCAGCAGCTTCTTCGGTACAGATACGCAGTATTTT
-	TRBJ1-1	TRBV18	-	CASSRNGQSLNTEAFF	TGTGCCAGCTCGCGAAACGGACAGTCCCTTAACACTGAAGCTTTCTTT
-	TRBJ2-1	TRBV9	-	CASSVAGASYNEQFF	TGTGCCAGCAGCGTAGCGGGAGCGAGCTACAATGAGCAGTTCTTC
-	TRBJ1-1	TRBV27	-	CASSFVYERREAFF	TGTGCCAGCAGTTTTGTTTACGAGAGGCGAGAAGCTTTCTTT
once	TRBJ2-3	TRBV30	TRBD2	CAWSGLAGDRTDTQYF	TGTGCCTGGAGTGGACTAGCGGGAGACCGCACAGATACGCAGTATTTT
-	TRBJ1-1	TRBV10-1	-	CASTFNTEAFF	TGCGCCAGCACCTTTAACACTGAAGCTTTCTTT
once	TRBJ2-2	TRBV11-3	-	CASSWGQGITGELFF	TGTGCCAGCAGTTGGGGGCAGGGGATCACCGGGGAGCTGTTTTTT
-	TRBJ1-1	TRBV6-2/TRBV6-3	-	CASSPRGSINTEAFF	TGTGCCAGCAGCCCCCGGGGGAGCATAAACACTGAAGCTTTCTTT
-	TRBJ1-2	TRBV30	-	CAWTPSGEYGYTF	TGTGCCTGGACCCCTTCAGGGGAGTATGGCTACACCTTC
-	TRBJ1-6	TRBV25-1	-	CASSDETDLRAPLHF	TGTGCCAGCAGTGATGAGACAGACCTTAGAGCACCCCTCCACTTT
-	TRBJ1-1	TRBV7-9	-	CASSLPFGGTVFTEAFF	TGTGCCAGCAGCTTACCCTTTGGGGGCACCGTGTTCACTGAAGCTTTCTTT
-	TRBJ1-1	TRBV7-2	TRBD1	CASSGRDRGNTEAFF	TGTGCCAGCAGCGGCCGGGACAGGGGGAACACTGAAGCTTTCTTT
-	TRBJ1-1	TRBV28	-	CASSFIAQGVTTEAFF	TGTGCCAGCAGTTTTATTGCCCAGGGCGTAACAACTGAAGCTTTCTTT
-	TRBJ1-3	TRBV9	-	CASSPRNERTAFSGNTIYF	TGTGCCAGCAGCCCCCGGAATGAAAGGACAGCATTTTCTGGAAACACCATATATTTT
-	TRBJ2-1	TRBV10-1	TRBD2	CASSILAGVLIATNEQFF	TGCGCCAGCAGTATACTAGCGGGAGTTTTAATCGCCACCAATGAGCAGTTCTTC
-	TRBJ2-3	TRBV27	-	CASRWGGRSTDTQYF	TGTGCCAGCAGGTGGGGGGGCAGGTCCACAGATACGCAGTATTTT
few	TRBJ2-7	TRBV7-8	-	CASSLAPSSYEQYF	TGTGCCAGCAGCTTAGCCCCTAGCTCCTACGAGCAGTACTTC
-	TRBJ1-1	TRBV14	-	CASSHRTGNTEAFF	TGTGCCAGCAGCCATCGAACAGGGAACACTGAAGCTTTCTTT
few	TRBJ2-1	TRBV30	-	CAWSDFPGAEQFF	TGTGCCTGGAGTGACTTCCCAGGGGCTGAGCAGTTCTTC
-	TRBJ2-6	TRBV13	-	CASSYRDGSSGANVLTF	TGTGCCAGCAGCTACCGGGACGGGAGCTCTGGGGCCAACGTCCTGACTTTC
-	TRBJ2-7	TRBV19	TRBD1	CATKQDRERVEQYF	TGTGCCACCAAACAGGACAGGGAGCGGGTGGAGCAGTACTTC
-	TRBJ2-7	TRBV2	TRBD1	CASSRDRVSYEQYF	TGTGCCAGCAGTCGTGACAGGGTTTCCTACGAGCAGTACTTC
-	TRBJ1-2	TRBV6-2/TRBV6-3	TRBD1	CASSRLSGGYGYTF	TGTGCCAGCAGTCGGTTGTCAGGGGGCTATGGCTACACCTTC
few	TRBJ1-2	TRBV14	-	CASSHRTNYGYTF	TGTGCCAGCAGCCACAGGACTAACTATGGCTACACCTTC
-	TRBJ1-2	TRBV28	TRBD1	CASSLGTGRRYGYTF	TGTGCCAGCAGTCTAGGGACAGGGAGGAGGTATGGCTACACCTTC
-	TRBJ2-3	TRBV29-1	-	CSVEGAVGDTQYF	TGCAGCGTTGAGGGGGCTGTAGGAGATACGCAGTATTTT
-	TRBJ2-1	TRBV28	TRBD2	CASSLAGVFDEQFF	TGTGCCAGCAGTCTAGCGGGAGTATTTGATGAGCAGTTCTTC
-	TRBJ2-1	TRBV4-1	TRBD2	CASSQFAGGLNLEQFF	TGCGCCAGCAGCCAGTTTGCGGGAGGATTGAACCTTGAGCAGTTCTTC
-	TRBJ2-3	TRBV4-3	TRBD2	CASSQAILAGWGAEGNTQYF	TGCGCCAGCAGCCAAGCGATCCTAGCGGGATGGGGGGCGGAGGGTAATACGCAGTATTTT
few	TRBJ1-4	TRBV19	-	CASRYRLGNEKLFF	TGTGCCAGTAGATACAGGTTGGGTAATGAAAAACTGTTTTTT
-	TRBJ2-7	TRBV28	TRBD2	CASSGELAGGRYEQYF	TGTGCCAGCTCCGGTGAACTAGCGGGAGGCCGCTACGAGCAGTACTTC
-	TRBJ1-4	TRBV11-2	TRBD1	CASSTGTGFEKLFF	TGTGCCAGCAGCACCGGGACAGGGTTTGAAAAACTGTTTTTT
-	TRBJ1-1	TRBV28	-	CASHYDSYTEAFF	TGTGCCAGCCACTACGACAGTTACACTGAAGCTTTCTTT
-	TRBJ1-1	TRBV7-6	TRBD1	CASRQGYGSTEAFF	TGTGCCAGCAGACAGGGGTACGGAAGCACTGAAGCTTTCTTT
-	TRBJ1-2	TRBV9	TRBD1	CASSGGTGLWGYTF	TGTGCCAGCAGCGGAGGGACAGGATTATGGGGCTACACCTTC
once	TRBJ1-4	TRBV28	-	CATLQEKLFF	TGTGCCACCCTACAGGAAAAACTGTTTTTT
-	TRBJ1-2	TRBV5-6	TRBD1	CASSDSGTGFTYGYTF	TGTGCCAGCAGCGACTCCGGGACAGGATTCACCTATGGCTACACCTTC
-	TRBJ2-5	TRBV28	TRBD2	CASSFSTSGQETQYF	TGTGCCAGCAGTTTCTCCACTAGCGGCCAAGAGACCCAGTACTTC